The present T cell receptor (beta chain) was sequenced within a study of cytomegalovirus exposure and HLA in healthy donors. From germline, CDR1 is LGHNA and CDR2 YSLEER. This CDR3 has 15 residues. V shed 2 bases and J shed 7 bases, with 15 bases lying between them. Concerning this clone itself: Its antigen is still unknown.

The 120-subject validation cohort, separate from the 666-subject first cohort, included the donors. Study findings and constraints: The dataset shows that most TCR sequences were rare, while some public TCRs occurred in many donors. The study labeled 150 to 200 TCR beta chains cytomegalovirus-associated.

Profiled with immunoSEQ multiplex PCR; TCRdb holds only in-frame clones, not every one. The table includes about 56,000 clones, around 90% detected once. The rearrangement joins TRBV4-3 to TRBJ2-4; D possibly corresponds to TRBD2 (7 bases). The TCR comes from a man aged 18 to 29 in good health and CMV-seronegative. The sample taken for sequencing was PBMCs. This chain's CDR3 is CASSQTFKGGNIQYF. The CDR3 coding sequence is TGCGCCAGCAGCCAAACGTTCAAGGGGGGGAACATTCAGTACTTC.